A single sample is the source of the 18 T cell receptor beta chains below, sequenced in a study of radiation and T cells in renal cell carcinoma. Sample time point: baseline pretreatment blood. Sample treatment: 15 Gy SBRT to primary tumor, nephrectomy 4 weeks later. Repertoires were generated with immunoSEQ multiplex PCR, while TCRdb's copy carries only in-frame clones and drops some. The sample lists about 130,000 clones; around 80% were seen once. The sample consisted of blood, taken from a patient whose treatment included radiotherapy and nephrectomy. Receptor source: an older woman with renal cell carcinoma.

The chain joins TRBV11-2 to TRBJ1-6; D possibly corresponds to TRBD1 (5 bases). This CDR3 has 14 residues. Germline V gene sequence: CDR1 SGHAT, CDR2 FQNNGV. The V and J ends lost 3 bases and 5 bases respectively, with 8 bases between them. The CDR3 nucleotides are TGTGCCAGCAGCTTTTCGGGGGATAATTCACCCCTCCACTTT. Residues: CASSFSGDNSPLHF.

The chain joins TRBV7-6 to TRBJ2-1; TRBD2 matches at 7 bases. The CDR3 is 20 residues long. V gave up 1 base and J gave up 0 bases; unmatched junction bases: 15. Germline loops: CDR1 SGHVS, CDR2 FNYEAQ. The CDR3 is CASSLGARLSRGNSYNEQFF. CDR3 coding DNA: TGTGCCAGCAGCTTAGGGGCCCGACTCTCGCGGGGGAACTCCTACAATGAGCAGTTCTTC.

V is TRBV13 and J is TRBJ2-5; the D gene is possibly TRBD2 (6 bases). The J call could be wrong; TRBJ2-7 is a better fit for the DNA end. CDR3 length: 15 residues. The germline V gene has CDR1 PRHDT and CDR2 FYEKMQ (reference sequence). The CDR3 DNA reads TGTGCCAGCAGCCCCCGCGCGGGGACCGCCTACGAGCAGTACTTC. Its protein product is CASSPRAGTAYEQYF.

The rearrangement uses TRBV7-8 and TRBJ2-7; tentative D call: TRBD2 (5 bases). Germline values: CDR1 SGHVS, CDR2 FQNEAQ. This CDR3 region has 14 residues. Trimming removed 2 bases at V and 5 bases at J, with 13 bases between. The CDR3 DNA reads as TGTGCCAGCAGCTTATATGAGGGTTTCAACGAGCAGTACTTC. It codes for CASSLYEGFNEQYF.

DNA for the CDR3: TGCAGCGTTGGTAGGTTGGCCACCCTAAACTATGGCTACACCTTC. Translation gives CSVGRLATLNYGYTF. The rearrangement uses TRBV29-1 and TRBJ1-2; D gene unclear. V lost 4 bases and J 2 bases, leaving 17 bases between the germline ends. The germline V gene encodes CDR1 SQVTM and CDR2 ANQGSEA. This CDR3 is 15 amino acids long.

The chain is built from TRBV6-6 and TRBJ1-1, with TRBD1 identical over 7 bases. After removal of 10 bases from V and 1 base from J, the junction contained 9 bases not matched to a gene. Germline values: CDR1 MNHNY, CDR2 SVGAGI (reference sequence). This CDR3 is 14 amino acids long. CDR3 nucleotides: TGTGCCACCGGAGTACAGGGGTGGAACACTGAAGCTTTCTTT. Amino acids: CATGVQGWNTEAFF.

This clone was recorded only once. The V and J genes are TRBV29-1 and TRBJ2-7, with a possible D match to TRBD2 (6 bases). Germline CDR1 SQVTM, CDR2 ANQGSEA. The V gene lost 6 bases and the J gene lost 0 bases, with 18 bases spanning the gap. The CDR3 covers 15 residues. The CDR3 DNA reads as TGCAGCGTCTCCATCCCGCTGACTAGCTCCTACGAGCAGTACTTC. Protein: CSVSIPLTSSYEQYF.

The genes are TRBV5-8 and TRBJ2-7, with unresolved D. Trimming removed 0 bases at V and 3 bases at J, with 7 bases between. CDR1 and CDR2 (germline): SGHTS, YDEGEE. This CDR3 comprises 13 residues. The CDR3 protein is CASSLVGIYEQYF. The CDR3 DNA reads TGTGCCAGCAGCTTGGTAGGAATCTACGAGCAGTACTTC. The full variable domain, its missing parts supplied by reference TRBV5-8 and TRBJ2-7, is EAGVTQSPTHLIKTRGQQATLRCSPISGHTSVYWYQQALGLGLQFLLWYDEGEERNRGNFPPRFSGRQFPNYSSELNVNALELEDSALYLCASSLVGIYEQYFGPGTRLTVT.

The CDR3 DNA is TGTGCCAGCAGGAAACAGGGGGCGAATGGCTACACCTTC. Amino acids: CASRKQGANGYTF. The V and J genes are TRBV6-1 and TRBJ1-2, with 9 bases identical to TRBD1. Unmatched junction bases numbered 5, after V lost 6 bases and J lost 6 bases. CDR3 size: 13 residues. Germline V lookup: CDR1 MNHNS, CDR2 SASEGT.

This clone was recorded at least ten times. The chain joins TRBV4-1 to TRBJ1-1; 8 positions match TRBD1. Germline CDR1 is MGHRA and CDR2 is YSYEKL. CDR3 length: 16 amino acids. Trimming took 2 bases from V and 1 from J; bases not matched to a gene: 6. The chain's CDR3 is CASSQPLGTGNTEAFF. Written as DNA, the CDR3 is TGCGCCAGCAGCCAACCCCTCGGGACAGGGAACACTGAAGCTTTCTTT.

The chain has TRBV15 and TRBJ2-5, with D uncertain. The CDR3 runs 15 residues. Germline-derived CDR1 and CDR2 are LNHNV and YYDKDF (reference sequence). Trimming shortened V by 0 bases and J by 2 bases, and 10 bases separated the two germline ends. The CDR3 coding sequence is TGTGCCACCAGCAGAGATCCCGGACCACAAGAGACCCAGTACTTC. Its protein is CATSRDPGPQETQYF.

The chain links TRBV2 to TRBJ1-1, with 8 nucleotides matching TRBD1. The V gene's germline CDR1 is SNHLY and CDR2 FYNNEI. The CDR3 loop spans 16 amino acids. J gave up 0 bases and V 1 base, and 4 bases lay outside the gene matches. CDR3 in amino acids: CASSEDRGGMNTEAFF. DNA of the CDR3: TGTGCCAGCAGTGAAGACAGGGGGGGAATGAACACTGAAGCTTTCTTT.

In this sample, this clone turned up a few times. V gene TRBV27 combines with J gene TRBJ1-6; D remains unclear. The germline V gene encodes CDR1 MNHEY and CDR2 SMNVEV (reference sequence). Trimming pared 2 bases from V and 8 bases from J, leaving 10 bases between. The CDR3 covers 14 residues. The CDR3 spells CASSLVGEDSPLHF. CDR3 DNA sequence: TGTGCCAGCAGTTTAGTCGGGGAGGATTCACCCCTCCACTTT.

The rearrangement links TRBV9 to TRBJ2-1; no firm D call. V lost 0 bases and J lost 2, with 9 bases in between. CDR1 SGDLS and CDR2 YYNGEE come from the germline V gene. This CDR3 has 15 amino acids. CDR3 loop: CASSVGPNTYNEQFF. Written as DNA, the CDR3 is TGTGCCAGCAGCGTAGGCCCAAATACCTACAATGAGCAGTTCTTC.

The J gene is TRBJ1-1, the V gene TRBV7-9; TRBD1 agrees at 7 bases. CDR3 length equals 14 residues. V shed 5 bases, J shed 5 bases, and the junction held 8 bases outside the gene matches. Germline-derived CDR1 and CDR2 are SEHNR and FQNEAQ (reference sequence). The CDR3 coding sequence is TGTGCCAGCAGCGTACAGGGGATACAAACTGAAGCTTTCTTT. Translation: CASSVQGIQTEAFF.

The rearrangement uses TRBV28 and TRBJ1-1; D possibly corresponds to TRBD1 (6 bases). This CDR3 is 15 amino acids long. V lost 5 bases to trimming and J lost 1 base, with 14 bases between them. Germline-derived CDR1 and CDR2 are MDHEN and SYDVKM. CDR3 coding DNA: TGTGCCAGCAGTGCCCGCTCGGACAGGAACACTGAAGCTTTCTTT. Translating it yields CASSARSDRNTEAFF.

The chain has TRBV6-5 and TRBJ1-4; TRBD1 aligns across 9 bases. The V gene end was trimmed by 4 bases and the J gene end by 6 bases; junction bases not matched to a gene: 3. Germline assignment: CDR1 MNHEY and CDR2 SVGAGI. The CDR3 totals 14 residues. The CDR3 nucleotides are TGTGCCAGCAGTTGGACAGGGGTCCATGAAAAACTGTTTTTT. Amino acid sequence: CASSWTGVHEKLFF.

This chain uses TRBV7-3 with TRBJ2-7; D is undetermined. The V gene's germline CDR1 is SGHTA and CDR2 FQGTGA. The length of the CDR3 is 14 residues. The V end was cut by 5 bases, the J end by 6 bases, with 17 bases between. The CDR3 spells CASSPTLTGSEQYF. DNA of the CDR3: TGTGCCAGCAGCCCCACCTTAACGGGCAGCGAGCAGTACTTC. The full variable domain, its missing parts supplied by reference TRBV7-3 and TRBJ2-7, is GAGVSQTPSNKVTEKGKYVELRCDPISGHTALYWYRQSLGQGPEFLIYFQGTGAADDSGLPNDRFFAVRPEGSVSTLKIQRTERGDSAVYLCASSPTLTGSEQYFGPGTRLTVT.